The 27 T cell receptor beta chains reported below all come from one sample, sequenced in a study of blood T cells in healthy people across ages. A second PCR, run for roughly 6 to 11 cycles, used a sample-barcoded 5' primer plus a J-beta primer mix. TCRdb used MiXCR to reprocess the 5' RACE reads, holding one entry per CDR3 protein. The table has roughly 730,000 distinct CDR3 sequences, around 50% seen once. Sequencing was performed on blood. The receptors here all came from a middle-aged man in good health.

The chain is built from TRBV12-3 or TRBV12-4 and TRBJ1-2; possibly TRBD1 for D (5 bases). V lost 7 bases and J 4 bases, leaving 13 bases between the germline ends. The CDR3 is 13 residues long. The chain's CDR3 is CASTPRGGYGYTF. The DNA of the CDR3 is TGTGCCAGCACGCCGCGGGGGGGCTATGGCTACACCTTC.

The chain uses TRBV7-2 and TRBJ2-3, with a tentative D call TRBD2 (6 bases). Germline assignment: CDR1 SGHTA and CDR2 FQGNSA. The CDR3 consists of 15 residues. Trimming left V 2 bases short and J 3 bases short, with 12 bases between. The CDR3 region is CASSLYGSRTDTQYF. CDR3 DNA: TGTGCCAGCAGCTTATACGGGAGCCGGACAGATACGCAGTATTTT.

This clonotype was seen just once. CDR3 DNA sequence: TGTGCCAGCAGTTCACTGACAGGGGTAACAGATACGCAGTATTTT. Translating gives CASSSLTGVTDTQYF. This chain uses TRBV27 with TRBJ2-3, with 8 bases that match TRBD1. V lost 4 bases to trimming and J lost 3 bases; unmatched junction nucleotides: 6. The CDR3 spans 15 residues. Germline values: CDR1 MNHEY, CDR2 SMNVEV (reference sequence).

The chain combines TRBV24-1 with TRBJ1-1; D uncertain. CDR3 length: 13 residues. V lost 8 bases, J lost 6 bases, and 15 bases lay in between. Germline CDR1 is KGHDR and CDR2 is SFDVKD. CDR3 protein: CATKTDLGSEAFF. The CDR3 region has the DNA TGTGCCACCAAAACGGACCTTGGATCTGAAGCTTTCTTT.

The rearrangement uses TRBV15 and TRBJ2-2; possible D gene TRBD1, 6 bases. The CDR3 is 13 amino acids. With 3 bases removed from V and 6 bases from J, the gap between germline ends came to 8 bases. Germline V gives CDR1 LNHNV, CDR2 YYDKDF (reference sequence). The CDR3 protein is CATSSRGSGELFF. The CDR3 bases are TGTGCCACCAGCAGCAGGGGATCCGGGGAGCTGTTTTTT.

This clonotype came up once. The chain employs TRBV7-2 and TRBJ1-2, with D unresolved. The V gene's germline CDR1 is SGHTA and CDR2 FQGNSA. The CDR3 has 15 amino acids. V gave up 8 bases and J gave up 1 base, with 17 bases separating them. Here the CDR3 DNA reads TGTGCCAGCGACGGTGGTACGGCTTTTAACTATGGCTACACCTTC. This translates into CASDGGTAFNYGYTF. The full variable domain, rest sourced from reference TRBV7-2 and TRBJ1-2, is GAGVSQSPSNKVTEKGKDVELRCDPISGHTALYWYRQSLGQGLEFLIYFQGNSAPDKSGLPSDRFSAERTGGSVSTLTIQRTQQEDSAVYLCASDGGTAFNYGYTFGSGTRLTVV.

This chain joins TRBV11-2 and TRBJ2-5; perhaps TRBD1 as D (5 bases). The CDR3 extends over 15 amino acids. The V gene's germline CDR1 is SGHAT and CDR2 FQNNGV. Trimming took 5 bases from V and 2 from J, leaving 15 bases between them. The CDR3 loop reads CASSLGVDSQETQYF. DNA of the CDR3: TGTGCCAGCAGCCTTGGAGTCGACAGTCAAGAGACCCAGTACTTC.

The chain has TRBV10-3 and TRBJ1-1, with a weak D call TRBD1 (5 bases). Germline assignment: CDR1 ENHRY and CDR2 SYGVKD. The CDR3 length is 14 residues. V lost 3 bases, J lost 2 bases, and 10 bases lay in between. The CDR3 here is CAISETGRNTEAFF. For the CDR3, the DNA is TGTGCCATCAGTGAAACAGGTCGAAACACTGAAGCTTTCTTT.

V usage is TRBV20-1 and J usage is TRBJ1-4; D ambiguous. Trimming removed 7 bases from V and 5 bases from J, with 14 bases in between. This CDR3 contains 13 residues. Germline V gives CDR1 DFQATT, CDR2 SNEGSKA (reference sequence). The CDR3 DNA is TGCAGTGTGTCATCGGGCCGCAATGAAAAACTGTTTTTT. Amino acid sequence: CSVSSGRNEKLFF.

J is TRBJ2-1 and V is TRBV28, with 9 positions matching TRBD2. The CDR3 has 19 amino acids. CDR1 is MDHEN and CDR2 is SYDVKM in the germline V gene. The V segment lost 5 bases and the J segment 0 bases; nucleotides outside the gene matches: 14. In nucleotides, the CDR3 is TGTGCCAGCAGTCCCACGGACACTAGCGGGTCTAGCTCCTACAATGAGCAGTTCTTC. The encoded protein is CASSPTDTSGSSSYNEQFF.

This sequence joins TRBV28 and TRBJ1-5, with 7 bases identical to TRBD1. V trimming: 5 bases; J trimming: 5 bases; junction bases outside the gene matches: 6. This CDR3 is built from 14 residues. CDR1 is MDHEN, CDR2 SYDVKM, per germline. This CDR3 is CASSRDSHDQPQHF. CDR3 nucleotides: TGTGCCAGCAGTCGGGACAGCCACGATCAGCCCCAGCATTTT.

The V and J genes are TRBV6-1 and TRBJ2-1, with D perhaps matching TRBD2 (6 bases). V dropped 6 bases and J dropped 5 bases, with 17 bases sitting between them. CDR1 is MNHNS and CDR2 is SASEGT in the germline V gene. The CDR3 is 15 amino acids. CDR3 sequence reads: CASREGRADNNEQFF. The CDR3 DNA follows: TGTGCCAGCAGGGAGGGACGAGCGGATAACAATGAGCAGTTCTTC.

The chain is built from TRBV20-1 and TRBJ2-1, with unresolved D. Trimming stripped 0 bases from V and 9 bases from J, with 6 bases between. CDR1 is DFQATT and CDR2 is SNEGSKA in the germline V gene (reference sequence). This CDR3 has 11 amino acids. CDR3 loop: CSARDDREQFF. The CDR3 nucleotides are TGCAGTGCTAGAGACGACCGTGAGCAGTTCTTC.

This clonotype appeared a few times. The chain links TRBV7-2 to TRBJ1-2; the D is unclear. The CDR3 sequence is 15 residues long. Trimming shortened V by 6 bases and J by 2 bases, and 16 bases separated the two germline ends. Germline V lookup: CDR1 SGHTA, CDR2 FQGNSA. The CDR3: CASRPTTVLNYGYTF. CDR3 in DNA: TGTGCCAGCAGGCCTACGACGGTCCTCAACTATGGCTACACCTTC.

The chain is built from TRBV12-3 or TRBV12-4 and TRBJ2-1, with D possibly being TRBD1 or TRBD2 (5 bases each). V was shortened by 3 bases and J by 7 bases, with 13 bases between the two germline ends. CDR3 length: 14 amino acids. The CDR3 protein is CASSFGTLVNEQFF. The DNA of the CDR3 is TGTGCCAGCAGTTTCGGGACCCTCGTGAATGAGCAGTTCTTC.

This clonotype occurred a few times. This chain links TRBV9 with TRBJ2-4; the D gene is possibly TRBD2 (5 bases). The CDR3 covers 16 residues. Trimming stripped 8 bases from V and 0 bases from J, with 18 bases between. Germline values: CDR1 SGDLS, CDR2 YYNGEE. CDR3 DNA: TGTGCCAGTTCAGAGGGAGACACCTTAGCCAAAAACATTCAGTACTTC. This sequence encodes CASSEGDTLAKNIQYF.

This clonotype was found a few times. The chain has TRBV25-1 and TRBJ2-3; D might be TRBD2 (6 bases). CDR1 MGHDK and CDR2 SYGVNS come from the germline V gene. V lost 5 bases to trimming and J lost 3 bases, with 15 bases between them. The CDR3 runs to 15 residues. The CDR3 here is CASSQTSSGTDTQYF. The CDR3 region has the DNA TGTGCCAGCAGTCAAACTAGCTCCGGGACAGATACGCAGTATTTT.

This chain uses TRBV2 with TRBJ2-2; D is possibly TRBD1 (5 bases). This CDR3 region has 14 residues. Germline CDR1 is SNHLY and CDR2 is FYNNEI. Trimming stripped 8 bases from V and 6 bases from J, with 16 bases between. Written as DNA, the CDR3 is TGTGCCAGCCTCCAGGGTAGGGGTGCCGGGGAGCTGTTTTTT. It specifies CASLQGRGAGELFF.

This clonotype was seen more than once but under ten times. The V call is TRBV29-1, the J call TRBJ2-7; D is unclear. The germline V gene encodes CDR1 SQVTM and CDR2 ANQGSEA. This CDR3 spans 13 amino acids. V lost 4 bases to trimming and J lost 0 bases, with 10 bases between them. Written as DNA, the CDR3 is TGCAGCGTTGGGTGGGGTACCTCCTACGAGCAGTACTTC. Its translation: CSVGWGTSYEQYF.

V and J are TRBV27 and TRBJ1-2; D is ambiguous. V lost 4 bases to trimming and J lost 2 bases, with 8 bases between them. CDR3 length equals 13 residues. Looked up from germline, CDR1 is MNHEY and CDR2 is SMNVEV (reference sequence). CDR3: CASSSVGNYGYTF. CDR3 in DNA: TGTGCCAGCAGTTCAGTGGGAAACTATGGCTACACCTTC.

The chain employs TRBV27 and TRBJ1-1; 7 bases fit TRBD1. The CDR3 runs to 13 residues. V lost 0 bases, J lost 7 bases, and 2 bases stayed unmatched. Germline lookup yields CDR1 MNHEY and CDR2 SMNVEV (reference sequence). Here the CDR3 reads CASSLSRTGEAFF. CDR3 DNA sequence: TGTGCCAGCAGTTTATCTAGGACAGGTGAAGCTTTCTTT.

The DNA of the CDR3 is TGTGCCAGCAGGAGGGGCCACGAGCAGTACTTC. Its translation: CASRRGHEQYF. The rearrangement uses TRBV27 and TRBJ2-7; D may match TRBD1 or TRBD2 (5 bases each). CDR3 length equals 11 residues. Trimming left V 6 bases short and J 5 bases short, with 8 bases between. CDR1 is MNHEY and CDR2 is SMNVEV in the germline V gene (reference sequence).

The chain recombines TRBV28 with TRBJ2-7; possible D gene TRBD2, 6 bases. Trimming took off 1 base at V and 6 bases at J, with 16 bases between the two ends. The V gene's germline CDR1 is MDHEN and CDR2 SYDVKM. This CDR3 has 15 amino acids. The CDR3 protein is CASSLSPGTVSEQYF. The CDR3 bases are TGTGCCAGCAGTTTATCACCGGGGACTGTCAGCGAGCAGTACTTC.

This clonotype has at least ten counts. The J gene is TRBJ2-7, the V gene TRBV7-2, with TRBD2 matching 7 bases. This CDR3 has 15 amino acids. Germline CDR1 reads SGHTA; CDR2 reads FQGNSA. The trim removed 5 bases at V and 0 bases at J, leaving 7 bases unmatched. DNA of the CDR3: TGTGCCAGCAGCCGATCGGCTAGCGGCTCCTACGAGCAGTACTTC. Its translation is CASSRSASGSYEQYF.

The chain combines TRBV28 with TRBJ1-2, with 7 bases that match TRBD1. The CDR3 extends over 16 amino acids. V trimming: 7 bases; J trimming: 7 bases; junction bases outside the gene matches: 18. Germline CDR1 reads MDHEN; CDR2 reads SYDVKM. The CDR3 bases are TGTGCCAGCACCGTCTCTACAGGGGCGACTTATGGTGGCTACACCTTC. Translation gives CASTVSTGATYGGYTF.

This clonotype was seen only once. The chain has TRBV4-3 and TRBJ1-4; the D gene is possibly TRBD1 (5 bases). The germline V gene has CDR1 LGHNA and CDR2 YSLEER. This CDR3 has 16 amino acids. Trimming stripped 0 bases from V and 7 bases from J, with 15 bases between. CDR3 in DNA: TGCGCCAGCAGCCAAGAGATAAGCAGGGTTGCTGAAAAACTGTTTTTT. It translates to CASSQEISRVAEKLFF.

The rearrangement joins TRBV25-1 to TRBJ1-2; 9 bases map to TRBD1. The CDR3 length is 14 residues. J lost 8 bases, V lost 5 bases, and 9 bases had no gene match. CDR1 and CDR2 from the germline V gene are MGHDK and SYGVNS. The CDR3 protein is CASSPHGQGSGYTF. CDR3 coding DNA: TGTGCCAGCAGTCCGCATGGACAGGGGAGCGGCTACACCTTC.